Each of the 25 T cell receptor beta chains below was sequenced from the same sample in a study of blood T cell repertoires in COVID-19. The protocol was immunoSEQ multiplex PCR, while the TCRdb copy is restricted to in-frame clones and leaves out a portion. Of more than 100,000 clones in the sample, 85% are singletons; the top ten hold about a tenth. The material sequenced was peripheral blood. The receptors shown here come from a man older than 75 with acute or convalescent COVID-19.

The sample holds one count of this clone. The genes are TRBV5-6 and TRBJ2-5, with 13 bases that match TRBD2. CDR3 length: 16 residues. In germline, CDR1 is SGHDT, CDR2 YYEEEE. V shed 2 bases and J 5 bases; nucleotides not matched to a gene: 6. In nucleotides, the CDR3 is TGTGCCAGCAGCTTCGGGACTAGCGGGAATCTGGAGACCCAGTACTTC. It encodes CASSFGTSGNLETQYF.

The CDR3 sequence: CASSILQTDTQYF. DNA for the CDR3: TGTGCCAGTAGTATCCTCCAGACAGATACGCAGTATTTT. The chain employs TRBV19 and TRBJ2-3; D ambiguous. V gave up 3 bases and J gave up 3 bases, with 7 bases separating them. Germline V CDR1 and CDR2: LNHDA, SQIVND (reference sequence). The length of the CDR3 is 13 residues.

V is TRBV30 and J is TRBJ1-2, with D perhaps TRBD1 (5 bases). Germline V lookup: CDR1 GTSNPN, CDR2 SVGIG (reference sequence). V dropped 0 bases and J dropped 10 bases, with 15 bases sitting between them. CDR3 length equals 13 residues. The CDR3 loop reads CAWSVGGSGPYTF. Written as DNA, the CDR3 is TGTGCCTGGAGTGTGGGGGGATCAGGACCCTACACCTTC.

The chain uses TRBV7-3 and TRBJ2-1; 11 nucleotides agree with TRBD2. Looked up from germline, CDR1 is SGHTA and CDR2 is FQGTGA. The ends lost 6 bases at V and 3 bases at J; junction bases unmatched: 4. This CDR3 is built from 15 residues. DNA of the CDR3: TGTGCCAGCAGTCCGGGACTAGCGGTCTACAATGAGCAGTTCTTC. It encodes CASSPGLAVYNEQFF.

V gene TRBV19 combines with J gene TRBJ1-1; D unresolved. The CDR3 sequence is 11 residues long. Germline V gene data show CDR1 as LNHDA and CDR2 as SQIVND (reference sequence). V lost 8 bases, J lost 6 bases, and 10 bases lay in between. DNA of the CDR3: TGTGCCAGTCAATCGAGGGCTGAAGCTTTCTTT. This gives the protein CASQSRAEAFF.

The chain employs TRBV5-1 and TRBJ2-5; TRBD2 aligns across 8 bases. With 0 bases clipped from V and 5 bases from J, the junction kept 0 bases outside the gene matches. CDR1 is SGHRS, CDR2 YFSETQ, per germline. The CDR3 has 13 amino acids. The chain's CDR3 is CASSLAGGETQYF. CDR3 DNA sequence: TGCGCCAGCAGCTTGGCGGGGGGGGAGACCCAGTACTTC.

This CDR3 reads CASSEFSSGGIGEQFF. The DNA of the CDR3 is TGTGCCAGCAGTGAGTTTTCTAGCGGGGGGATCGGTGAGCAGTTCTTC. The chain couples TRBV6-4 to TRBJ2-1; 11 bases are a match to TRBD2. CDR1 is MRHNA and CDR2 is SNTAGT in the germline V gene. V was pared by 3 bases and J by 9 bases, with 10 bases of the junction left unmatched. This CDR3 contains 16 residues.

The chain has TRBV6-2 or TRBV6-3 and TRBJ2-7; D ambiguous. V was cut by 2 bases and J by 3 bases, with 2 bases left in between. This CDR3 region has 11 residues. Germline CDR1 is MNHEY and CDR2 is SVGEGT. The CDR3 reads CASSYLYEQYF. The CDR3 nucleotides read TGTGCCAGCAGTTACCTCTACGAGCAGTACTTC.

This chain connects TRBV19 to TRBJ2-1; TRBD1 matches 9 bases. The V gene's germline CDR1 is LNHDA and CDR2 SQIVND (reference sequence). V gave up 3 bases and J gave up 6 bases; unmatched junction bases: 6. This CDR3 comprises 15 residues. CDR3 in amino acids: CASSIVGQGINEQFF. Here the CDR3 DNA reads TGTGCCAGTAGTATTGTTGGACAGGGGATCAATGAGCAGTTCTTC.

This clone was picked up one time. The chain is built from TRBV19 and TRBJ2-6; tentatively, D is TRBD1 (5 bases). The CDR3 covers 15 residues. The V gene's germline CDR1 is LNHDA and CDR2 SQIVND (reference sequence). V was clipped by 6 bases and J by 0 bases, with 9 bases between them. DNA of the CDR3: TGTGCCAGTAGGCAGACAGTCTCTGGGGCCAACGTCCTGACTTTC. This gives the protein CASRQTVSGANVLTF. Combining the CDR3 with reference TRBV19 and TRBJ2-6 gives the whole variable domain DGGITQSPKYLFRKEGQNVTLSCEQNLNHDAMYWYRQDPGQGLRLIYYSQIVNDFQKGDIAEGYSVSREKKESFPLTVTSAQKNPTAFYLCASRQTVSGANVLTFGAGSRLTVL.

The rearrangement joins TRBV5-1 to TRBJ1-2, with a weak D call TRBD1 (6 bases). From germline, CDR1 is SGHRS and CDR2 YFSETQ. This CDR3 region has 15 residues. V dropped 0 bases and J dropped 3 bases, with 12 bases sitting between them. CDR3 nucleotides: TGCGCCAGCAGCTTGGGGCCAGGGGTGGACTATGGCTACACCTTC. Residues: CASSLGPGVDYGYTF.

Only one count was recorded for this clone. The V gene is TRBV5-1, the J gene TRBJ1-1; a weak D match, TRBD1 (6 bases). The germline V gene encodes CDR1 SGHRS and CDR2 YFSETQ. The CDR3 sequence is 15 residues long. V lost 7 bases, J lost 0 bases, and 16 bases lay in between. This CDR3 is CASRYPGDMNTEAFF. In DNA form, the CDR3 reads TGCGCCAGCCGATATCCAGGGGACATGAACACTGAAGCTTTCTTT.

The rearrangement links TRBV5-1 to TRBJ1-5, with TRBD1 matching 8 bases. Germline lookup yields CDR1 SGHRS and CDR2 YFSETQ. Losses at the gene ends were 4 bases for V and 7 bases for J; bases not matched to a gene: 7. There are 14 residues in the CDR3. CDR3 nucleotide sequence: TGCGCCAGCAGCCCTGACAGGGGCGGCCAGCCCCAGCATTTT. Translated: CASSPDRGGQPQHF.

This chain joins TRBV7-3 and TRBJ2-5, with a weak D call TRBD2 (5 bases). The germline V gene has CDR1 SGHTA and CDR2 FQGTGA. There are 13 residues in the CDR3. With 0 bases removed from V and 3 bases from J, the gap between germline ends came to 5 bases. CDR3 residues: CASSLTSEETQYF. CDR3 DNA: TGTGCCAGCAGCTTAACTAGCGAAGAGACCCAGTACTTC.

The chain is built from TRBV5-4 and TRBJ2-7, with 9 nucleotides matching TRBD1. Germline V lookup: CDR1 SGHNT, CDR2 YYREEE (reference sequence). The trim removed 0 bases at V and 4 bases at J, leaving 5 bases unmatched. CDR3 length: 15 residues. The CDR3 DNA sequence: TGTGCCAGCAGCTTGGGAGGGACAGGGAGTTACGAGCAGTACTTC. Protein sequence: CASSLGGTGSYEQYF.

This chain links TRBV5-6 with TRBJ1-1; 9 bases fit TRBD1. V lost 4 bases and J lost 1; bases outside the gene matches: 5. The CDR3 loop spans 15 amino acids. Germline V gene sequence: CDR1 SGHDT, CDR2 YYEEEE. The CDR3, as DNA: TGTGCCAGCAGCCCGGACAGGGGCAGGAACACTGAAGCTTTCTTT. It translates to CASSPDRGRNTEAFF. Complete variable domain (other parts from reference TRBV5-6 and TRBJ1-1): DAGVTQSPTHLIKTRGQQVTLRCSPKSGHDTVSWYQQALGQGPQFIFQYYEEEERQRGNFPDRFSGHQFPNYSSELNVNALLLGDSALYLCASSPDRGRNTEAFFGQGTRLTVV.

This chain connects TRBV6-5 to TRBJ1-4; the D is unclear. Germline lookup yields CDR1 MNHEY and CDR2 SVGAGI. Deletions cut 2 bases from V and 0 bases from J, with 4 bases between. The CDR3 loop spans 14 amino acids. The CDR3 nucleotides are TGTGCCAGCAGTTACCTCGCAACTAATGAAAAACTGTTTTTT. It translates to CASSYLATNEKLFF.

This chain joins TRBV9 and TRBJ2-7, with 7 positions matching TRBD2. The length of the CDR3 is 17 residues. The trim removed 4 bases at V and 0 bases at J, leaving 13 bases unmatched. Germline V lookup: CDR1 SGDLS, CDR2 YYNGEE. CDR3 bases: TGTGCCAGCAGCCGTTTCGAGCGGGGTTCGAGCTCCTACGAGCAGTACTTC. It specifies CASSRFERGSSSYEQYF. Full variable domain (rest looked up from reference TRBV9 and TRBJ2-7): DSGVTQTPKHLITATGQRVTLRCSPRSGDLSVYWYQQSLDQGLQFLIQYYNGEERAKGNILERFSAQQFPDLHSELNLSSLELGDSALYFCASSRFERGSSSYEQYFGPGTRLTVT.

CDR3 sequence (DNA): TGTGCCAGCAGTCGGGACAGGGTGGAAGATACGCAGTATTTT. Amino acids: CASSRDRVEDTQYF. The chain links TRBV6-2 or TRBV6-3 to TRBJ2-3; 9 bases are shared with TRBD1. The germline V gene encodes CDR1 MNHEY and CDR2 SVGEGT. Trimming at V came to 5 bases and at J to 5 bases, leaving 5 bases not matched to a gene. The CDR3 runs to 14 residues.

V gene TRBV28 combines with J gene TRBJ1-2; D unclear. The CDR3 is made up of 16 amino acids. Deletions cut 2 bases from V and 0 bases from J, with 13 bases between. The germline CDR1 and CDR2 sequences are MDHEN and SYDVKM. CDR3 DNA sequence: TGTGCCAGCAGTTTAAATGTTCGAGAAACTAACTATGGCTACACCTTC. Translating gives CASSLNVRETNYGYTF.

This rearrangement joins TRBV4-2 to TRBJ1-1; possible D gene TRBD1, 5 bases. Trimming stripped 7 bases from V and 1 base from J, with 10 bases between. CDR1 LGHNA and CDR2 YNFKEQ come from the germline V gene. This CDR3 region has 13 residues. This chain's CDR3 is CASTRDRNTEAFF. The CDR3 DNA sequence: TGTGCCAGCACCAGAGACAGGAACACTGAAGCTTTCTTT.

This clone was counted only a few times. V is TRBV5-4 and J is TRBJ1-2, with a possible D match to TRBD1 (5 bases). V dropped 5 bases and J dropped 5 bases, with 16 bases sitting between them. Germline V gene data show CDR1 as SGHNT and CDR2 as YYREEE (reference sequence). CDR3 length equals 14 residues. The chain's CDR3 is CASRGRGEGYGYTF. The CDR3 nucleotides read TGTGCCAGCAGGGGCCGCGGGGAGGGGTATGGCTACACCTTC. The full variable domain, rest sourced from reference TRBV5-4 and TRBJ1-2, is ETGVTQSPTHLIKTRGQQVTLRCSSQSGHNTVSWYQQALGQGPQFIFQYYREEENGRGNFPPRFSGLQFPNYSSELNVNALELDDSALYLCASRGRGEGYGYTFGSGTRLTVV.

The V gene is TRBV2, the J gene TRBJ1-1, with a possible D match to TRBD1 (6 bases). With 7 bases removed from V and 1 base from J, the gap between germline ends came to 13 bases. CDR1 and CDR2 (germline): SNHLY, FYNNEI. This CDR3 region has 14 residues. The CDR3 DNA follows: TGTGCCAGCACTCCCTGGGGGCCGAACACTGAAGCTTTCTTT. It encodes CASTPWGPNTEAFF.

The J gene is TRBJ1-1, the V gene TRBV5-1, with 10 bases fitting TRBD1. V shed 4 bases and J 1 base; nucleotides not matched to a gene: 4. Germline V gene data show CDR1 as SGHRS and CDR2 as YFSETQ. The CDR3 has 15 amino acids. The CDR3 DNA sequence: TGCGCCAGCAGCCCGGGACAGGGGAAGAACACTGAAGCTTTCTTT. It yields the protein CASSPGQGKNTEAFF. Drawing the rest from reference TRBV5-1 and TRBJ1-1, the complete variable domain is KAGVTQTPRYLIKTRGQQVTLSCSPISGHRSVSWYQQTPGQGLQFLFEYFSETQRNKGNFPGRFSGRQFSNSRSEMNVSTLELGDSALYLCASSPGQGKNTEAFFGQGTRLTVV.

The rearrangement joins TRBV24-1 to TRBJ1-3, with TRBD1 matching over 7 bases. Germline V gives CDR1 KGHDR, CDR2 SFDVKD. J lost 1 base, V lost 5 bases, and 1 base had no gene match. The CDR3 runs 14 residues. Here the CDR3 reads CATSGQGSGNTIYF. The CDR3 region has the DNA TGTGCCACCAGTGGACAGGGATCTGGAAACACCATATATTTT.